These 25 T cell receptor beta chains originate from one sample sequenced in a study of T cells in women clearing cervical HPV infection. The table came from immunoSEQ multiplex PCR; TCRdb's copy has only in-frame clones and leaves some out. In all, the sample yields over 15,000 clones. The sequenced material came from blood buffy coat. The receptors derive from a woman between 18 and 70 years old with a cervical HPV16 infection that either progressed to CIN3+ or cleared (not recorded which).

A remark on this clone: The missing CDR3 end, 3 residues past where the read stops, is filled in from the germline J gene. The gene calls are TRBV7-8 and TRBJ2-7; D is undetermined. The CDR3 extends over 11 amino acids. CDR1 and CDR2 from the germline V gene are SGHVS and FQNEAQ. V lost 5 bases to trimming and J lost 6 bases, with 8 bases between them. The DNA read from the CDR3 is TGTGCCAGCAGCCCCCAATTCGAG. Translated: CASSPQFE. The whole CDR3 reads CASSPQFEQYF.

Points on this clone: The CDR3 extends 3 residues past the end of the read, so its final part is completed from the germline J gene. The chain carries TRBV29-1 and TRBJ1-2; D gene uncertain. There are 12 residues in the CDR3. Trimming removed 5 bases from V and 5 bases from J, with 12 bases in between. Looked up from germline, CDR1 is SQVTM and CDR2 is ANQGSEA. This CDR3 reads CSVTGVTYGYTF. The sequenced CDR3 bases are TGCAGCGTTACCGGGGTCACGTATGGC. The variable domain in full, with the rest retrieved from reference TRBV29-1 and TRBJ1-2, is SAVISQKPSRDICQRGTSLTIQCQVDSQVTMMFWYRQQPGQSLTLIATANQGSEATYESGFVIDKFPISRPNLTFSTLTVSNMSPEDSSIYLCSVTGVTYGYTFGSGTRLTVV.

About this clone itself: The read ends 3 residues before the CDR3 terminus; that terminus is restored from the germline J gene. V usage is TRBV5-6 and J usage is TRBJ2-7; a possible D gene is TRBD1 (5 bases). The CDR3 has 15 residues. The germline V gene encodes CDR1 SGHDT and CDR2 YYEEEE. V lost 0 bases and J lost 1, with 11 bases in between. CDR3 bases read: TGTGCCAGCAGCTTGGACCACAGGTCTTCCTACGAG. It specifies CASSLDHRSSYE. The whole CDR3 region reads CASSLDHRSSYEQYF.

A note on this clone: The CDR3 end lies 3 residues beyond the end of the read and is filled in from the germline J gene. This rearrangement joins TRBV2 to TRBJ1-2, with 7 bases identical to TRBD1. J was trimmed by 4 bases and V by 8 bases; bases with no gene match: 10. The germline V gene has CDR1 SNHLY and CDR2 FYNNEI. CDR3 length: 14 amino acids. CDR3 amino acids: CASSPGGSSYGYTF. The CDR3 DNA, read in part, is TGTGCCAGCTCCCCAGGGGGTTCGTCCTATGGC.

The sequenced CDR3 bases are TGTGCCAGCAGCCCCTCAGGGCGCTTGAACACTGAA. It specifies CASSPSGRLNTE. The whole CDR3 sequence reads CASSPSGRLNTEAFF. This chain connects TRBV11-2 to TRBJ1-1; possible D gene TRBD1, 5 bases. The read falls 3 residues short of the CDR3 end, and the missing part is taken from the germline J gene. Per germline, CDR1 SGHAT and CDR2 FQNNGV. There are 15 residues in the CDR3. V was cut by 5 bases and J by 0 bases, with 13 bases left in between.

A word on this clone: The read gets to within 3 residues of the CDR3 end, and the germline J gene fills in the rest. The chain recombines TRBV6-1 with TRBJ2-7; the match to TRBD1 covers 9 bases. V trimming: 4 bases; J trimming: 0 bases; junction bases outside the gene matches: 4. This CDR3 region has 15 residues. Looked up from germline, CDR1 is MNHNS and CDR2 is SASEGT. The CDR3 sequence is CASSVGQGASYEQYF. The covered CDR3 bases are TGTGCCAGCAGTGTGGGACAGGGCGCCTCCTACGAG.

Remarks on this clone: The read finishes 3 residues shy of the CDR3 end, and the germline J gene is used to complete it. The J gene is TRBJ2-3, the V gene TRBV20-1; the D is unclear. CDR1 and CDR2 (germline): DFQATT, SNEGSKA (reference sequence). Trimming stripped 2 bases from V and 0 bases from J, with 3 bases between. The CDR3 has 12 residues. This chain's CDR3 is CSARPSTDTQYF. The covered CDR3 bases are TGCAGTGCTAGACCTAGCACAGATACG.

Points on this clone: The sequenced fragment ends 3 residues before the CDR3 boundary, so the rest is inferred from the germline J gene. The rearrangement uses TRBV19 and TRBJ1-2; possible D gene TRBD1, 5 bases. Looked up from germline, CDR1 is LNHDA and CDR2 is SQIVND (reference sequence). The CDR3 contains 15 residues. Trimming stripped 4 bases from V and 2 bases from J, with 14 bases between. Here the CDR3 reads CASSNWYQGNYGYTF. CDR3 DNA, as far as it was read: TGTGCCAGTAGTAATTGGTATCAGGGAAACTATGGC.

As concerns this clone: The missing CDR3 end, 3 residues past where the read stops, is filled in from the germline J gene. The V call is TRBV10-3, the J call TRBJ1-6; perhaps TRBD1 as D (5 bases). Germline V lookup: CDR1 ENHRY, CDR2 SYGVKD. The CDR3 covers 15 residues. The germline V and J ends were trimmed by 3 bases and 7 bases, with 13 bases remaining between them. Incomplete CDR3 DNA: TGTGCCATCAGTGATCAGGGTAGTAAGAATTCACCC. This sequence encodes CAISDQGSKNSP. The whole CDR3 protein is CAISDQGSKNSPLHF.

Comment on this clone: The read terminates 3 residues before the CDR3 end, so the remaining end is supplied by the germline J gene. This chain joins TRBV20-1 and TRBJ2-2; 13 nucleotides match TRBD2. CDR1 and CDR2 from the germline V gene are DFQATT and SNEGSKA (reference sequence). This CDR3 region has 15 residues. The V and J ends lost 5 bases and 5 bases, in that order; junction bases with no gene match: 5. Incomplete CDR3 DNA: TGCAGTGCTGCACGGACTAGCGGGAGTACCGGGGAG. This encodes CSAARTSGSTGE. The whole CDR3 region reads CSAARTSGSTGELFF.

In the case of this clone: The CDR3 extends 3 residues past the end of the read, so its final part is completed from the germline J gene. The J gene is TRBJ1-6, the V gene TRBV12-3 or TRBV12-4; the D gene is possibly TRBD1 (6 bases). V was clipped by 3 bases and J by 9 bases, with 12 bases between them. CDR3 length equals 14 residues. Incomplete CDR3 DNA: TGTGCCAGCAGTTTGGGACAACGGAGTTCACCC. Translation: CASSLGQRSSP. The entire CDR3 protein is CASSLGQRSSPLHF.

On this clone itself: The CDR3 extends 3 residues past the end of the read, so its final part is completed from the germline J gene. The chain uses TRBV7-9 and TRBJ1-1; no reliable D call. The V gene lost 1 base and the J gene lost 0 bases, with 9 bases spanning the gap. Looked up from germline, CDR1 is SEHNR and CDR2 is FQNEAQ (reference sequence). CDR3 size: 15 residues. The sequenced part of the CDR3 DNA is TGTGCCAGCAGCTTAGACGAGAGCTTGAACACTGAA. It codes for CASSLDESLNTE. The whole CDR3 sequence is CASSLDESLNTEAFF.

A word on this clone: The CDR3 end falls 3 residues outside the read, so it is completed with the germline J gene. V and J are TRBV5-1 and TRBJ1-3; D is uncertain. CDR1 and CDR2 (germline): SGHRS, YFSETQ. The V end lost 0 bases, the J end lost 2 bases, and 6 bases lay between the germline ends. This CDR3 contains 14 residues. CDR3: CASSLDGPGNTIYF. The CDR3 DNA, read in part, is TGCGCCAGCAGCTTGGACGGTCCTGGAAACACC.

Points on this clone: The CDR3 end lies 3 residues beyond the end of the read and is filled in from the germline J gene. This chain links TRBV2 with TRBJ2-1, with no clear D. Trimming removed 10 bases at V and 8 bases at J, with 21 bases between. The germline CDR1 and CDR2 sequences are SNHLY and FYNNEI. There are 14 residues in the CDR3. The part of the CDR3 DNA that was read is TGTGCCACACGGTTAAATAGACTTGCAGATGAG. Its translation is CATRLNRLADE. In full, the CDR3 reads CATRLNRLADEQFF.

This chain's CDR3 is CASSLSRFMNTEAFF. CDR3 DNA, as far as it was read: TGCGCCAGCAGCTTGAGCAGGTTCATGAACACTGAA. The rearrangement uses TRBV5-1 and TRBJ1-1; D remains unclear. The read finishes 3 residues shy of the CDR3 end, and the germline J gene is used to complete it. In germline, CDR1 is SGHRS, CDR2 YFSETQ. CDR3 length equals 15 residues. The ends were cut back, 1 base at V and 0 bases at J, with 10 bases in the middle.

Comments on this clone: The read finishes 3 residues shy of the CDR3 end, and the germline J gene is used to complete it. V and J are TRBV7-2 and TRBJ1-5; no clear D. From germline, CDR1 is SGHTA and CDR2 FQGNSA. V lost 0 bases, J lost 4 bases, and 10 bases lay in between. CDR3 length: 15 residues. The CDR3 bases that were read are TGTGCCAGCAGCTTAGCGCTAAACGGGAATCAGCCC. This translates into CASSLALNGNQP. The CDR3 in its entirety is CASSLALNGNQPQHF.

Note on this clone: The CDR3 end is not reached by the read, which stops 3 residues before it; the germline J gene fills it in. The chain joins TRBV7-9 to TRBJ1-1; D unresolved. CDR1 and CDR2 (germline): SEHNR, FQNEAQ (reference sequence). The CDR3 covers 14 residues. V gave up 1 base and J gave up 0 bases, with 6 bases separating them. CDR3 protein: CASSLVSVNTEAFF. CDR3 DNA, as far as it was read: TGTGCCAGCAGCTTAGTCTCGGTGAACACTGAA.

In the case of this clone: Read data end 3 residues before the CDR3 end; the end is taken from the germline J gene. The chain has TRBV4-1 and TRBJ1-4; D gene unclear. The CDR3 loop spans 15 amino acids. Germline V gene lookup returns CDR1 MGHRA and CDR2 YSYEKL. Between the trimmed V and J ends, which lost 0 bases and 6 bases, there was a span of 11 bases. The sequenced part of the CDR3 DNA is TGCGCCAGCAGCCAAGATTTGCATCCGGATGAAAAA. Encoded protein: CASSQDLHPDEK. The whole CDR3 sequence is CASSQDLHPDEKLFF.

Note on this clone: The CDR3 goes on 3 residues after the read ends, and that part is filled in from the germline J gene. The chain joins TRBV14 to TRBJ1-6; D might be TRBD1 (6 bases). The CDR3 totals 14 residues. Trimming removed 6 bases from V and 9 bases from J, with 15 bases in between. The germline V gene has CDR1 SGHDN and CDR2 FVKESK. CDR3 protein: CASSLQGWGSPLHF. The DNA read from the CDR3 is TGTGCCAGCAGTCTACAGGGCTGGGGTTCACCC.

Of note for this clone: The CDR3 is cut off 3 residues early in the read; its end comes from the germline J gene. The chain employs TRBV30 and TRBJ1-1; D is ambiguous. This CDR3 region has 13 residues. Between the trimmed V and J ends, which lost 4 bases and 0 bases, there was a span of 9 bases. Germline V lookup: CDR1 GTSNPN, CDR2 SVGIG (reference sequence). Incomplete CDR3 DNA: TGTGCCTGGAATCGGGTAATGAACACTGAA. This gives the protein CAWNRVMNTE. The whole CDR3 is CAWNRVMNTEAFF.

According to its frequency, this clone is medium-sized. The CDR3 spells CATSGWRAKNIQYF. Partial CDR3 DNA: TGTGCCACCTCAGGGTGGCGGGCCAAAAACATT. The chain joins TRBV5-6 to TRBJ2-4; weak D call: TRBD1 (5 bases). The read falls 3 residues short of the CDR3 end, and the missing part is taken from the germline J gene. V lost 9 bases to trimming and J lost 1 base, with 14 bases between them. The CDR3 is made up of 14 amino acids. From germline, CDR1 is SGHDT and CDR2 YYEEEE.

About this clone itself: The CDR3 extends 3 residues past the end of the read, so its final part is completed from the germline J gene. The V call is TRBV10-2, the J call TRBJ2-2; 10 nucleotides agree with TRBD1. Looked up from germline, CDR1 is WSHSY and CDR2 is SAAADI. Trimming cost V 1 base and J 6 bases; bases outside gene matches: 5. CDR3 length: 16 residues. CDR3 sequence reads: CASSEWGQGLAGELFF. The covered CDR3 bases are TGCGCCAGCAGTGAGTGGGGACAGGGGCTTGCCGGGGAG.

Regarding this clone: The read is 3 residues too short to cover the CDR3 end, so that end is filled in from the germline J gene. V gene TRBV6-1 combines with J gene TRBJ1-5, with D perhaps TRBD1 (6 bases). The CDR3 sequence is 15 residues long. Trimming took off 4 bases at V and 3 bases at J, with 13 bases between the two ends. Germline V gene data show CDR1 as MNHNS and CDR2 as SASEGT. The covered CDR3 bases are TGTGCCAGCAGTGGAACCCCAGGGGACAATCAGCCC. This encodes CASSGTPGDNQP. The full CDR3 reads CASSGTPGDNQPQHF.

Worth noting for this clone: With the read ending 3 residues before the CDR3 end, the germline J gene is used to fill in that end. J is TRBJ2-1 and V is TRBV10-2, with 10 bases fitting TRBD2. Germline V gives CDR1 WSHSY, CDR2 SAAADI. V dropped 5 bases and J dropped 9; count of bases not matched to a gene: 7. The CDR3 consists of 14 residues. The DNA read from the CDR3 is TGCGCCAGCAGTCTGGGACTAGCGAGTCGTGAG. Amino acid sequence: CASSLGLASRE. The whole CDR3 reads CASSLGLASREQFF.

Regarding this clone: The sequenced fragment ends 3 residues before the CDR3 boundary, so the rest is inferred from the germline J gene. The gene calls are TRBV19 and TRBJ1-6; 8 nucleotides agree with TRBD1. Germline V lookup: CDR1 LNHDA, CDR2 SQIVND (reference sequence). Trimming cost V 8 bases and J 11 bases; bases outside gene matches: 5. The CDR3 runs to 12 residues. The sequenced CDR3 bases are TGTGCCAGTGGTGGACAGGGACCACCC. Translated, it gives CASGGQGPP. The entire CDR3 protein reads CASGGQGPPLHF.